This is a list of T cell receptor beta chains from one sample in a study of T cell repertoires in aging, cancer and after chemotherapy. TCRdb called the multiplex PCR reads again in MiXCR, with one record for every CDR3 protein. The repertoire holds over 2,500 distinct CDR3 sequences, with nearly 60% as singletons. The sequenced material came from blood. These receptors were collected from a human donor with a solid tumor. The CDR3 runs from the conserved cysteine through the conserved F or W. A D gene is named only where the DNA matches it firmly. Clone size is given for some rows only: seen once, a few or many times, or a class if the clone is expanded.

V gene	clone size	J gene	D gene	CDR3 protein	CDR3 DNA
TRBV20-1	-	TRBJ2-1	-	CSAWVRGDEQFF	TGCAGTGCTTGGGTTAGGGGGGATGAGCAGTTCTTC
TRBV6-5	-	TRBJ1-1	-	CASSYSTGGRNTEAFF	TGTGCCAGCAGTTACTCGACGGGGGGCCGAAACACTGAAGCTTTCTTT
TRBV5-6	-	TRBJ2-7	-	CASSLLVLGTTYEQYF	TGTGCCAGCAGCTTGTTAGTGCTGGGAACCACCTACGAGCAGTACTTC
TRBV19	few	TRBJ1-2	TRBD1	CASSIDRQGYGYTF	TGTGCCAGTAGTATTGATCGACAGGGCTATGGCTACACCTTC
TRBV19	-	TRBJ1-5	TRBD1	CASKGGGGYSNQPQHF	TGTGCCAGTAAAGGGGGCGGCGGGTATAGCAATCAGCCCCAGCATTTT
TRBV7-6	few	TRBJ1-3	-	CASSPPKHSGNTIYF	TGTGCCAGCAGCCCGCCGAAGCACTCTGGAAACACCATATATTTT
TRBV6-1	-	TRBJ2-3	TRBD2	CASSEGSGSTDTQYF	TGTGCCAGCAGTGAAGGTAGCGGGAGCACAGATACGCAGTATTTT
TRBV11-3	-	TRBJ2-7	-	CASSLDGVGYAGEQYF	TGTGCCAGCAGCTTAGATGGGGTGGGATACGCGGGTGAGCAGTACTTC
TRBV27	large	TRBJ2-7	TRBD1	CASSLGTGRYEQYF	TGTGCCAGCAGTTTAGGGACAGGGCGGTACGAGCAGTACTTC
TRBV19	-	TRBJ2-1	-	CASSRETGNYNEQFF	TGTGCCAGTAGTCGGGAGACGGGGAACTACAATGAGCAGTTCTTC
TRBV4-3	-	TRBJ2-1	-	CASSQDRENEQFF	TGCGCCAGCAGCCAAGATAGGGAAAATGAGCAGTTCTTC
TRBV7-2	-	TRBJ2-3	-	CASSPGLTRTDTQYF	TGTGCCAGCAGCCCAGGGCTCACCCGCACAGATACGCAGTATTTT
TRBV6-1	-	TRBJ1-2	-	CASSYEGYTF	TGTGCCAGCAGTTACGAGGGCTACACCTTC
TRBV29-1	few	TRBJ1-5	TRBD1	CSVRTGNNQPQHF	TGCAGCGTGCGGACAGGGAACAATCAGCCCCAGCATTTT
TRBV6-2/TRBV6-3	-	TRBJ1-1	-	CASSYNGLGEAFF	TGTGCCAGCAGTTACAATGGCCTCGGTGAAGCTTTCTTT
TRBV4-1	-	TRBJ2-3	-	CASSQGGIGRDTQYF	TGCGCCAGCAGCCAAGGGGGTATCGGAAGGGATACGCAGTATTTT
TRBV27	-	TRBJ1-1	TRBD1	CASSLFGTGNTEAFF	TGTGCCAGCAGCCTCTTCGGGACAGGGAACACTGAAGCTTTCTTT
TRBV6-2/TRBV6-3	-	TRBJ2-7	TRBD2	CASSLGTSGQSYEQYF	TGTGCCAGCAGCCTTGGGACTAGCGGACAATCCTACGAGCAGTACTTC
TRBV6-5	-	TRBJ2-7	TRBD2	CASSYSASGTYEQYF	TGTGCCAGCAGTTACTCAGCTAGCGGAACCTACGAGCAGTACTTC
TRBV29-1	-	TRBJ2-7	-	CSIEGQGRTSGAYEQYF	TGCAGCATTGAGGGACAGGGGAGGACTAGCGGTGCCTACGAGCAGTACTTC
TRBV20-1	-	TRBJ1-2	-	CSARDGRQSNGYTF	TGCAGTGCTAGAGATGGGCGACAGAGCAATGGCTACACCTTC
TRBV29-1	-	TRBJ2-2	TRBD2	CSHTGTSGTGELFF	TGCAGCCACACCGGGACTAGCGGGACCGGGGAGCTGTTTTTT
TRBV6-5	-	TRBJ1-2	TRBD1	CASTLQGASGYTF	TGTGCCAGCACGCTACAGGGGGCTAGTGGCTACACCTTC
TRBV6-5	few	TRBJ2-1	-	CASSKGGGYNEQFF	TGTGCCAGCAGTAAGGGGGGGGGTTACAATGAGCAGTTCTTC
TRBV7-2	few	TRBJ1-2	-	CATDQGYYGYTF	TGTGCCACAGATCAGGGGTACTATGGCTACACCTTC
TRBV18	few	TRBJ1-2	-	CASSPLNRDHGYTF	TGTGCCAGCTCACCACTAAACAGGGATCATGGCTACACCTTC
TRBV29-1	few	TRBJ1-2	TRBD1	CSVTGPDYGYTF	TGCAGCGTGACAGGGCCGGACTATGGCTACACCTTC
TRBV6-5	once	TRBJ2-1	-	CASTDSKFYNEQFF	TGTGCCAGCACCGACAGTAAGTTCTACAATGAGCAGTTCTTC
TRBV28	few	TRBJ2-1	TRBD2	CASSLRGVTYNEQFF	TGTGCCAGCAGTTTACGGGGGGTTACGTACAATGAGCAGTTCTTC
TRBV7-2	-	TRBJ1-6	-	CASSLGSRMNSPLHF	TGTGCCAGCAGCTTAGGTAGTCGGATGAATTCACCCCTCCACTTT
TRBV7-9	few	TRBJ1-6	-	CASSLERFNSPLHF	TGTGCCAGCAGCTTGGAACGGTTTAATTCACCCCTCCACTTT
TRBV6-5	-	TRBJ2-7	TRBD1	CASRQTGDSYEQYF	TGTGCCAGCAGGCAAACAGGGGATTCCTACGAGCAGTACTTC
TRBV19	-	TRBJ2-1	TRBD2	CASSPQRDGGSNEQFF	TGTGCCAGTAGTCCCCAGCGGGACGGAGGAAGCAATGAGCAGTTCTTC
TRBV11-2	-	TRBJ2-7	-	CASRTLRGRSSYEQYF	TGTGCCAGCCGAACTCTGCGGGGGCGAAGCTCCTACGAGCAGTACTTC
TRBV19	-	TRBJ2-7	TRBD1	CASSIKRDRAYEQYF	TGTGCCAGTAGTATAAAACGGGACAGGGCCTACGAGCAGTACTTC
TRBV7-9	-	TRBJ2-7	TRBD1	CASSMTGGDEQYF	TGTGCCAGCAGCATGACAGGGGGCGACGAGCAGTACTTC
TRBV6-5	-	TRBJ1-1	-	CASSYLGNTEAFF	TGTGCCAGCAGTTACCTGGGGAACACTGAAGCTTTCTTT
TRBV19	-	TRBJ2-2	TRBD2	CASSGGLAGRGTGELFF	TGTGCCAGTAGTGGGGGACTAGCGGGAAGGGGGACCGGGGAGCTGTTTTTT
TRBV28	-	TRBJ2-3	-	CASSLPGLNTDTQYF	TGTGCCAGCAGTCTACCGGGACTGAACACAGATACGCAGTATTTT
TRBV19	-	TRBJ1-5	-	CASSVDRLGAGSNQPQHF	TGTGCCAGTAGTGTAGATCGCTTAGGGGCTGGTAGCAATCAGCCCCAGCATTTT
TRBV6-5	few	TRBJ2-1	TRBD2	CASSGGLADEQFF	TGTGCCAGCAGTGGCGGACTAGCTGATGAGCAGTTCTTC
TRBV6-9	-	TRBJ2-3	-	CASSSGMGVADTQYF	TGTGCCAGCAGTTCGGGTATGGGGGTTGCAGATACGCAGTATTTT
TRBV11-2	few	TRBJ2-7	-	CASSFGTTYEQYF	TGTGCCAGCAGCTTCGGGACAACCTACGAGCAGTACTTC